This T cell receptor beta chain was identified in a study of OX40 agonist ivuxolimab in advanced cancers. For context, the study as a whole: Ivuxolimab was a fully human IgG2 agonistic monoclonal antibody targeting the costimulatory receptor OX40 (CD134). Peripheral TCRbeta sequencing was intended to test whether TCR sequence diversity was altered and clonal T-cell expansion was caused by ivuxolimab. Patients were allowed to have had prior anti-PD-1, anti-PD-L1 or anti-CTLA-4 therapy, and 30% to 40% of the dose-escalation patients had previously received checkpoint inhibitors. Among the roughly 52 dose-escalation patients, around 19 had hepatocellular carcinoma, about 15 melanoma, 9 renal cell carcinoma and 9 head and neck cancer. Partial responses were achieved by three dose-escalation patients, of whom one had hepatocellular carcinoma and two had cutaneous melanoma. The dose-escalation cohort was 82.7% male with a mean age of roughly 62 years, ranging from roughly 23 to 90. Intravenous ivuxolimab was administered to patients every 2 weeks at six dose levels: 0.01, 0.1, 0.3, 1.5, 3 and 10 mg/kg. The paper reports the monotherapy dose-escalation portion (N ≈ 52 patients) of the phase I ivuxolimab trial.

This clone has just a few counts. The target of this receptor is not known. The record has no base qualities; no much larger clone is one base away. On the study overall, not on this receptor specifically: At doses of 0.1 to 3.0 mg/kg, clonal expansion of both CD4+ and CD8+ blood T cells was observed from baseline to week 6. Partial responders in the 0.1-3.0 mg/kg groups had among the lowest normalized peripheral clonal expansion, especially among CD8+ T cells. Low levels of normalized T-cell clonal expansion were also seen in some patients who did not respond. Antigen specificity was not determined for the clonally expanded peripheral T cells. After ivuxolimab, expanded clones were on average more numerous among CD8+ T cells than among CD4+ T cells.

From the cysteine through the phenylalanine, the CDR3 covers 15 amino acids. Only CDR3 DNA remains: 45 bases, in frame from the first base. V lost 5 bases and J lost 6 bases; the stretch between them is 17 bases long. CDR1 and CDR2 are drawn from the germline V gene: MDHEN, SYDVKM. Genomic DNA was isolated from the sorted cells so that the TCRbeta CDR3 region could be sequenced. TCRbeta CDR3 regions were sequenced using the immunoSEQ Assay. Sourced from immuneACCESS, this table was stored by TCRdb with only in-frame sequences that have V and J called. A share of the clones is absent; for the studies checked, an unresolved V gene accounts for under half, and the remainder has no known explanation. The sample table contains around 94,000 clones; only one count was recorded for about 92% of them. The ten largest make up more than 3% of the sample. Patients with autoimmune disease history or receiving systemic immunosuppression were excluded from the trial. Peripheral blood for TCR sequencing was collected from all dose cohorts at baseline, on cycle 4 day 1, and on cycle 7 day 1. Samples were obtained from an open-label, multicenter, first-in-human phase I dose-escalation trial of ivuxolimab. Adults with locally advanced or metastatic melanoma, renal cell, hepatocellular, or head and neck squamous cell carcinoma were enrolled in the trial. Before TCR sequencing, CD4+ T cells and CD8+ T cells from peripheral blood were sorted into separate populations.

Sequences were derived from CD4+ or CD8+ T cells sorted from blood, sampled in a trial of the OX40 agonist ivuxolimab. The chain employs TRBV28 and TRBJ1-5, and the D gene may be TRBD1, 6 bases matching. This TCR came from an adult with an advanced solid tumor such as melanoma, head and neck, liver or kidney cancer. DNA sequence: TGTGCCAGCAGTATGATATTGGGGGCGGCTCAGCCCCAGCATTTT. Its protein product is CASSMILGAAQPQHF. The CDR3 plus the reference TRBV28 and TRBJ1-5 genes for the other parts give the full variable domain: DVKVTQSSRYLVKRTGEKVFLECVQDMDHENMFWYRQDPGLGLRLIYFSYDVKMKEKGDIPEGYSVSREKKERFSLILESASTNQTSMYLCASSMILGAAQPQHFGDGTRLSIL.